The 8 T cell receptor beta chains listed next were all sequenced from one sample in a study of cytomegalovirus exposure and HLA in healthy donors. The PCR had 60 Vbeta and 13 Jbeta primers. TCRdb's table, derived via immunoSEQ multiplex PCR, lists solely in-frame clones and lacks some. The data hold over 110,000 clones, with 70% to 85% observed a single time. The sample taken for sequencing was PBMCs. These receptors were obtained from a woman between 50 and 59 years old in good health and CMV-seropositive.

The chain has TRBV25-1 and TRBJ1-6; 9 nucleotides match TRBD1. Germline V gives CDR1 MGHDK, CDR2 SYGVNS. With 5 bases clipped from V and 1 base from J, the junction kept 6 bases outside the gene matches. CDR3 length equals 17 residues. The CDR3 spells CASSPLTGGSYNSPLHF. CDR3 sequence (DNA): TGTGCCAGCAGTCCTTTGACAGGGGGGTCCTATAATTCACCCCTCCACTTT.

The CDR3 protein is CASSLGLGVSPLHF. DNA for the CDR3: TGTGCCAGCAGCTTAGGGTTAGGGGTTTCACCCCTCCACTTT. This chain links TRBV7-9 with TRBJ1-6; D perhaps matches TRBD1 (5 bases). V lost 1 base, J lost 9 bases, and 10 bases lay in between. Germline CDR1 and CDR2: SEHNR and FQNEAQ (reference sequence). The CDR3 is 14 amino acids.

The rearrangement links TRBV10-3 to TRBJ2-3, with 9 nucleotides matching TRBD2. Germline values: CDR1 ENHRY, CDR2 SYGVKD. Unmatched junction bases numbered 13, after V lost 0 bases and J lost 15 bases. The CDR3 consists of 15 residues. In DNA form, the CDR3 reads TGTGCCATCAGTGAGTCCCTAGCGGGACAGATACTCCCTTATTTT. Protein product: CAISESLAGQILPYF.

The rearrangement joins TRBV10-3 to TRBJ2-5, with a weak D call TRBD2 (6 bases). This CDR3 contains 13 residues. The V gene lost 6 bases and the J gene lost 1 base, with 9 bases spanning the gap. Germline V gene sequence: CDR1 ENHRY, CDR2 SYGVKD. The CDR3 region is CAIRGTVQETQYF. The CDR3 bases are TGTGCCATCAGAGGGACTGTCCAAGAGACCCAGTACTTC.

The chain combines TRBV18 with TRBJ1-4; D gene uncertain. This CDR3 is built from 14 residues. Per the germline V gene, CDR1 is KGHSH and CDR2 is LQKENI. The ends were cut back, 8 bases at V and 10 bases at J, with 20 bases in the middle. CDR3 sequence (DNA): TGTGCCAGCCTCGGGCAGAGAGAAGAGGGAAAACTGTTTTTT. It specifies CASLGQREEGKLFF.

The rearrangement joins TRBV7-2 to TRBJ1-6; the match to TRBD1 covers 9 bases. Per germline, CDR1 SGHTA and CDR2 FQGNSA. This CDR3 is built from 16 residues. Trimming removed 5 bases from V and 9 bases from J; junction bases left unmatched: 11. The CDR3 coding sequence is TGTGCCAGCAGCCTTTTCACAGGGGGCGCAGGTTCACCCCTCCACTTT. This gives the protein CASSLFTGGAGSPLHF.

In regard to this clone: At one boundary the junction diverges from the germline segment, which might be a read error. The CDR3 DNA reads as TGTTCCAGCCGAAATACCGGGACAGGGGGGGAAAAACTGTTTTTT. It specifies CSSRNTGTGGEKLFF. The chain has TRBV7-9 and TRBJ1-4; 11 nucleotides agree with TRBD1. The CDR3 is 15 residues long. The germline V gene has CDR1 SEHNR and CDR2 FQNEAQ (reference sequence). The full variable domain, its missing parts supplied by reference TRBV7-9 and TRBJ1-4, is DTGVSQNPRHKITKRGQNVTFRCDPISEHNRLYWYRQTLGQGPEFLTYFQNEAQLEKSRLLSDRFSAERPKGSFSTLEIQRTEQGDSAMYLCSSRNTGTGGEKLFFGSGTQLSVL.

The chain has TRBV6-4 and TRBJ2-2, with D perhaps TRBD1 (5 bases). CDR1 is MRHNA and CDR2 is SNTAGT in the germline V gene. V was clipped by 0 bases and J by 3 bases, with 5 bases between them. This CDR3 spans 14 amino acids. The DNA of the CDR3 is TGTGCCAGCAGTGACTCAGGGGACACCGGGGAGCTGTTTTTT. Amino acids: CASSDSGDTGELFF.